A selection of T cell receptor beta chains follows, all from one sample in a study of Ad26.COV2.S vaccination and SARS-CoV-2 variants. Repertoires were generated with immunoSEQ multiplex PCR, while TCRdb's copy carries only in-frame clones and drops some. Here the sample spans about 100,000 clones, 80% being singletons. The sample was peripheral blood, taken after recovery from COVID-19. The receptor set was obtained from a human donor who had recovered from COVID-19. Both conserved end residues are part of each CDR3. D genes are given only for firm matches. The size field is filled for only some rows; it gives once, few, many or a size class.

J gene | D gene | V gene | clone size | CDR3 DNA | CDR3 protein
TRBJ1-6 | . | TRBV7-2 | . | TGTGCCAGCAGTCAGGTATCGAGTTCACCCCTCCACTTT | CASSQVSSSPLHF
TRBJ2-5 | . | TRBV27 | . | TGTGCCAGCAGTTTATCAACTGCTAAAGAGACCCAGTACTTC | CASSLSTAKETQYF
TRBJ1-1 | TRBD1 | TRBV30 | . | TGTGCCTGGAGTGGGAACAGGGGATTGGCTGAAGCTTTCTTT | CAWSGNRGLAEAFF
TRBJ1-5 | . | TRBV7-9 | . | TGTGCCAGCAGCTTAGCTCAGCCCCAGCATTTT | CASSLAQPQHF
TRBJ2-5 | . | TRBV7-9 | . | TGTGCCAGCAGCTTAGGGAGTAGCGTAAGGGAGACCCAGTACTTC | CASSLGSSVRETQYF
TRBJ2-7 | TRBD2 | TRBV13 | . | TGTGCCAGCAAACGGCTAGCGGGCTCGGGGAGATTCTACGAGCAGTACTTC | CASKRLAGSGRFYEQYF
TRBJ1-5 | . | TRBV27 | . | TGTGCCAGCAGCTTGGGGGGTCGCAATCAGCCCCAGCATTTT | CASSLGGRNQPQHF
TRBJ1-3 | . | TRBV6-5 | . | TGTGCCAGCAGGGAGGGGACCTCTGGAAACACCATATATTTT | CASREGTSGNTIYF
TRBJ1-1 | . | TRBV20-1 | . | TGCAGTGCTAGTTTGGTGGCGGGGGACACTGAAGCTTTCTTT | CSASLVAGDTEAFF
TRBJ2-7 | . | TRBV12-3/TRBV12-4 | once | TGTGCCAGTGTCCGGGGTGAGGAGCAGTACTTC | CASVRGEEQYF
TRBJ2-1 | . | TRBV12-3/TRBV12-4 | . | TGTGCCGGGGGCCTGGGGATCTACAATGAGCAGTTCTTC | CAGGLGIYNEQFF
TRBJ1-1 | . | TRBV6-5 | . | TGTGCCAGCCAATGGGACCGCAACACTGAAGCTTTCTTT | CASQWDRNTEAFF
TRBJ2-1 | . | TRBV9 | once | TGTGCCAGCAGCGCACGGGGAGCTGCCAATGAGCAGTTCTTC | CASSARGAANEQFF
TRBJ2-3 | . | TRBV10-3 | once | TGTGCCATCAGTGCAGAACAGATTACAGATACGCAGTATTTT | CAISAEQITDTQYF
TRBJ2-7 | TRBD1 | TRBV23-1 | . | TGCGCCAGCAGTCAAGACAGGGCGTACGAGCAGTACTTC | CASSQDRAYEQYF
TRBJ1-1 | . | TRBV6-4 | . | TGTGCCAGCAGTGTAGGGAGCAGCACTGAAGCTTTCTTT | CASSVGSSTEAFF